The rows below give T cell receptor beta chains drawn from one sample of a study of T cell responses to AZD1222 COVID-19 vaccine. Sequencing used immunoSEQ multiplex PCR; TCRdb keeps in-frame clones, though not all of them. The sample has approximately 150,000 clones, 90% seen once; the top ten hold approximately 6.3%. Sequencing was performed on peripheral blood, taken 28 days after the second AZD1222 dose. The receptors derive from an adult who received the AZD1222 COVID-19 vaccine. CDR3s include the opening cysteine and the closing phenylalanine or tryptophan. The order of the fields is clone size, D gene, V gene, J gene, CDR3 protein, CDR3 DNA. The D gene is left open where the match is weak. A clone size is listed for some rows: how often the clone was seen (once, few, many), or a class if it is expanded.

-,-,TRBV28,TRBJ1-2,CASSLIGRTNYGYTF,TGTGCCAGCAGTTTAATAGGGCGTACTAACTATGGCTACACCTTC
-,-,TRBV30,TRBJ2-3,CAWSRGARTDTQYF,TGTGCCTGGAGTAGGGGGGCCCGCACAGATACGCAGTATTTT
-,-,TRBV19,TRBJ2-5,CASSHGTLQETQYF,TGTGCCAGTAGTCATGGGACTTTGCAGGAGACCCAGTACTTC
few,-,TRBV21-1,TRBJ1-3,CASSNTPRGSPPHSGNTIYF,TGTGCCAGCAGCAATACCCCCCGGGGGTCACCACCCCACTCTGGAAACACCATATATTTT
-,TRBD1,TRBV10-3,TRBJ1-1,CAISGRRGTAENTEAFF,TGTGCCATCAGTGGTAGGCGTGGGACAGCGGAGAACACTGAAGCTTTCTTT
-,-,TRBV14,TRBJ1-6,CASSPGYNSPLHF,TGTGCCAGCAGTCCGGGTTATAATTCACCCCTCCACTTT
-,-,TRBV28,TRBJ2-1,CASSRSADEQFF,TGTGCCAGCAGCCGGAGCGCAGATGAGCAGTTCTTC
-,TRBD1,TRBV15,TRBJ1-1,CATSRDRERGTEAFF,TGTGCCACCAGCAGGGACAGGGAAAGAGGCACTGAAGCTTTCTTT
-,-,TRBV18,TRBJ2-5,CASSPWAEKETQYF,TGTGCCAGCTCACCTTGGGCGGAGAAAGAGACCCAGTACTTC
-,-,TRBV3-1/TRBV3-2,TRBJ2-1,CASSQAAANNEQFF,TGTGCCAGCAGCCAAGCCGCGGCCAACAATGAGCAGTTCTTC
few,TRBD1,TRBV9,TRBJ1-6,CASSVRDSMVRPLHF,TGTGCCAGCAGCGTACGGGACAGTATGGTTCGGCCCCTCCACTTT
-,-,TRBV19,TRBJ2-2,CASTISAGELFF,TGTGCCAGTACGATCAGCGCCGGGGAGCTGTTTTTT
-,-,TRBV5-4,TRBJ2-5,CASSPPGAVQETQYF,TGTGCCAGCAGCCCCCCGGGGGCAGTTCAAGAGACCCAGTACTTC
-,-,TRBV28,TRBJ1-2,CASSERRSSTF,TGTGCCAGCAGTGAAAGAAGGTCAAGCACCTTC
-,-,TRBV5-4,TRBJ1-1,CASSLASTANTEAFF,TGTGCCAGCAGCTTGGCTTCTACGGCGAACACTGAAGCTTTCTTT
-,TRBD1,TRBV9,TRBJ1-4,CASSARTGGYGEKLFF,TGTGCCAGCAGCGCTAGGACAGGGGGTTATGGTGAAAAACTGTTTTTT
-,-,TRBV5-1,TRBJ1-2,CASSPEGEGYGYTF,TGCGCCAGCAGCCCGGAGGGTGAGGGCTATGGCTACACCTTC
-,-,TRBV15,TRBJ2-5,CATSGIETQYF,TGTGCCACCAGCGGTATAGAGACCCAGTACTTC
-,-,TRBV28,TRBJ1-5,CASSPSRVVSNQPQHF,TGTGCCAGCAGCCCCTCTCGGGTAGTAAGCAATCAGCCCCAGCATTTT
-,-,TRBV16,TRBJ1-4,CASSQFLLNNEKLFF,TGTGCCAGCAGCCAATTTTTGCTGAACAATGAAAAACTGTTTTTT
few,-,TRBV14,TRBJ1-1,CASSQVPTEAFF,TGTGCCAGCAGCCAAGTACCTACTGAAGCTTTCTTT
few,-,TRBV4-2,TRBJ2-2,CASSQEGNTGELFF,TGTGCCAGCAGCCAAGAAGGGAACACCGGGGAGCTGTTTTTT
-,-,TRBV5-4,TRBJ2-7,CASSADRSSYEQYF,TGTGCCAGCAGCGCGGACCGGAGCTCCTACGAGCAGTACTTC
-,TRBD1,TRBV6-5,TRBJ1-5,CASSSLGTGLNQPQHF,TGTGCCAGCAGTTCCTTGGGGACAGGATTAAATCAGCCCCAGCATTTT
once,TRBD1,TRBV5-6,TRBJ2-1,CASSWLTQGSSYNEQFF,TGTGCCAGCAGCTGGCTCACACAGGGGAGCTCCTACAATGAGCAGTTCTTC
-,-,TRBV6-5,TRBJ2-7,CASSYSGRSSYEQYF,TGTGCCAGCAGTTACTCGGGACGGAGCTCCTACGAGCAGTACTTC
-,TRBD1,TRBV6-5,TRBJ2-7,CASNPGTGNHEQYF,TGTGCCAGCAACCCGGGGACAGGGAACCACGAGCAGTACTTC
once,-,TRBV10-3,TRBJ2-7,CAISERAGKVEQYF,TGTGCCATCAGTGAAAGGGCCGGTAAAGTGGAGCAGTACTTC
once,-,TRBV6-5,TRBJ2-5,CASSTIYQETQYF,TGTGCCAGCAGTACCATATACCAAGAGACCCAGTACTTC
-,-,TRBV4-3,TRBJ2-1,CASSQDRSRVNYNEQFF,TGCGCCAGCAGCCAAGATCGTAGTAGGGTCAACTACAATGAGCAGTTCTTC
-,-,TRBV29-1,TRBJ1-5,CSVVAGDQPQHF,TGCAGCGTTGTGGCAGGGGATCAGCCCCAGCATTTT
-,TRBD1,TRBV28,TRBJ1-5,CASSPPGTGGNQPQHF,TGTGCCAGCAGTCCGCCTGGGACAGGGGGTAATCAGCCCCAGCATTTT
-,TRBD1,TRBV30,TRBJ1-2,CAWNQGAGYTF,TGTGCCTGGAATCAGGGGGCCGGCTACACCTTC
-,-,TRBV27,TRBJ1-1,CASSSPGQHGTEAFF,TGTGCCAGCAGTTCTCCGGGCCAACATGGAACTGAAGCTTTCTTT
few,-,TRBV2,TRBJ1-6,CASRGSKAYNSPLHF,TGTGCCAGCAGAGGGTCCAAGGCCTATAATTCACCCCTCCACTTT
-,-,TRBV28,TRBJ1-1,CASSPARGRSTEAFF,TGTGCCAGCAGTCCCGCCCGGGGTCGGAGCACTGAAGCTTTCTTT
-,-,TRBV11-1,TRBJ2-6,CASSPEWSGANVLTF,TGTGCCAGCAGCCCGGAGTGGTCTGGGGCCAACGTCCTGACTTTC
few,-,TRBV28,TRBJ2-7,CASGRDGYYEQYF,TGTGCCAGCGGAAGGGACGGATACTACGAGCAGTACTTC
-,TRBD1,TRBV6-5,TRBJ2-1,CASTADRGPYNEQFF,TGTGCCAGCACCGCCGACAGGGGCCCCTACAATGAGCAGTTCTTC
-,TRBD1,TRBV28,TRBJ1-2,CASSLGSGTGYLYGYTF,TGTGCCAGCAGTCTTGGGTCCGGGACAGGGTATCTTTATGGCTACACCTTC
-,TRBD1,TRBV28,TRBJ1-2,CASSTQSDRDFYTF,TGTGCCAGCAGTACCCAATCAGACAGGGACTTCTACACCTTC
-,-,TRBV29-1,TRBJ1-1,CSVEYRLSLNTEAFF,TGCAGCGTTGAATACCGGCTCAGTTTGAACACTGAAGCTTTCTTT
-,-,TRBV18,TRBJ2-3,CASSPAGRGTDTQYF,TGTGCCAGCTCACCCGCGGGCAGGGGCACAGATACGCAGTATTTT
-,-,TRBV5-5,TRBJ2-5,CASYRGASTLRETQYF,TGTGCCAGCTATAGGGGCGCGTCTACACTCAGGGAGACCCAGTACTTC
-,-,TRBV3-1/TRBV3-2,TRBJ2-2,CASGTAGPGELFF,TGTGCCAGCGGGACGGCCGGCCCCGGGGAGCTGTTTTTT
-,TRBD2,TRBV27,TRBJ2-1,CASSIAGEVSYNEQFF,TGTGCCAGCAGTATAGCGGGAGAGGTGTCCTACAATGAGCAGTTCTTC
-,-,TRBV5-5,TRBJ2-7,CASSLVTDSSYEQYF,TGTGCCAGCAGCTTGGTTACAGATTCGTCCTACGAGCAGTACTTC
-,TRBD1,TRBV28,TRBJ1-6,CASSPSDRDYYNSPLHF,TGTGCCAGCAGCCCATCGGACAGGGACTACTATAATTCACCCCTCCACTTT
once,-,TRBV6-5,TRBJ1-6,CASNRVSTRSPLHF,TGTGCCAGCAATAGAGTGAGCACAAGGTCACCCCTCCACTTT